These T cell receptor beta chains were read from a single sample in a study of cytomegalovirus exposure and HLA in healthy donors. TCRdb keeps only in-frame clones here, not all; method: immunoSEQ multiplex PCR. Among more than 95,000 clones listed, approximately 80% were seen once. Material: PBMCs. The receptors were gathered from a woman in her late teens or twenties in good health and CMV-seropositive. Each CDR3 is given with its conserved first and last residue. A D gene is named only where the DNA matches it firmly. Some rows have no size entry. The others give once, few or many, or a class for an expanded clone.

TRBD2	TRBV11-1	NA	TRBJ2-1	CASSLAIFGTSGNNEQFF	TGTGCCAGCAGCTTAGCGATATTCGGGACTAGCGGAAACAATGAGCAGTTCTTC
NA	TRBV4-2	NA	TRBJ1-1	CASSQDLAMEAFF	TGTGCCAGCAGCCAAGATTTGGCAATGGAAGCTTTCTTT
TRBD1	TRBV18	NA	TRBJ1-4	CASSPTQPGQATNEKLFF	TGTGCCAGCTCACCTACCCAACCGGGACAGGCAACTAATGAAAAACTGTTTTTT
NA	TRBV14	NA	TRBJ2-7	CASSPMGRVSYEQYF	TGTGCCAGCAGCCCCATGGGGCGAGTTTCCTACGAGCAGTACTTC
NA	TRBV7-6	NA	TRBJ2-4	CASSQQPQYF	TGTGCCAGCAGCCAACAACCTCAGTACTTC
TRBD1	TRBV27	few	TRBJ1-2	CASSEGTEMGYGYTF	TGTGCCAGCAGTGAGGGGACAGAAATGGGCTATGGCTACACCTTC
NA	TRBV28	NA	TRBJ1-6	CASSFPSSYNSPLHF	TGTGCCAGCAGTTTTCCCAGCTCCTATAATTCACCCCTCCACTTT
TRBD1	TRBV28	NA	TRBJ1-6	CASSLPGQGSPLHF	TGTGCCAGCAGCCTCCCGGGACAGGGTTCACCCCTCCACTTT
NA	TRBV10-2	NA	TRBJ2-7	CASSEQGKDEQYF	TGCGCCAGCAGTGAGCAGGGGAAGGACGAGCAGTACTTC
TRBD2	TRBV7-3	NA	TRBJ2-1	CASSLGLAGPVGEQFF	TGTGCCAGCAGCCTGGGACTAGCGGGACCCGTTGGTGAGCAGTTCTTC
NA	TRBV27	NA	TRBJ1-1	CASGWTEPAFF	TGTGCCAGCGGCTGGACAGAACCAGCTTTCTTT
NA	TRBV7-3	NA	TRBJ1-6	CASSSNRNRPLHF	TGTGCCAGCAGCTCCAACAGGAATAGGCCCCTCCACTTT
NA	TRBV19	NA	TRBJ1-1	CASNMNTEAFF	TGTGCCAGTAATATGAACACTGAAGCTTTCTTT
TRBD1	TRBV9	NA	TRBJ1-4	CASSPGQGAEKLFF	TGTGCCAGCAGCCCGGGACAGGGGGCTGAAAAACTGTTTTTT
NA	TRBV25-1	NA	TRBJ2-7	CASSSQSSGFSSYEQYF	TGTGCCAGCAGTTCCCAATCCAGCGGCTTTAGCTCCTACGAGCAGTACTTC
TRBD2	TRBV19	once	TRBJ2-7	CASSMGSSGGREQYF	TGTGCCAGTAGTATGGGGTCTAGCGGGGGTCGCGAGCAGTACTTC
TRBD2	TRBV5-1	NA	TRBJ2-1	CASSPRGTSGITYNEQFF	TGCGCCAGCAGCCCGCGGGGGACTAGCGGGATAACCTACAATGAGCAGTTCTTC
NA	TRBV19	once	TRBJ1-5	CASQYAGNSNQPQHF	TGTGCCAGTCAATACGCGGGGAATAGCAATCAGCCCCAGCATTTT
NA	TRBV9	NA	TRBJ2-5	CASSVPGAGETQYF	TGTGCCAGCAGCGTACCAGGGGCGGGTGAGACCCAGTACTTC
TRBD2	TRBV15	few	TRBJ2-1	CATSSRQAGRNEQFF	TGTGCCACCAGCAGTCGTCAAGCGGGAAGGAATGAGCAGTTCTTC
NA	TRBV30	NA	TRBJ2-4	CAWSTVRGIQYF	TGTGCCTGGAGTACCGTCCGGGGCATTCAGTACTTC
NA	TRBV2	NA	TRBJ1-2	CASSRTVANYGYTF	TGTGCCAGCAGCCGGACAGTTGCTAACTATGGCTACACCTTC
NA	TRBV2	NA	TRBJ2-7	CASSARAASYEQYF	TGTGCCAGCAGTGCCCGCGCCGCCTCCTACGAGCAGTACTTC
TRBD2	TRBV10-2	NA	TRBJ2-5	CASSVTSGRETQYF	TGCGCCAGCAGTGTAACTAGCGGGAGGGAGACCCAGTACTTC
TRBD2	TRBV7-7	NA	TRBJ2-7	CASSLDPGTRAYEQYF	TGTGCTAGCAGCTTGGACCCCGGGACTAGAGCCTACGAGCAGTACTTC
TRBD1	TRBV27	NA	TRBJ1-2	CASSFTGGRYGYTF	TGTGCCAGCAGTTTTACAGGGGGCCGGTATGGCTACACCTTC
TRBD1	TRBV6-5	NA	TRBJ1-4	CASSADRGSEKLFF	TGTGCCAGCAGTGCGGACAGGGGGAGTGAAAAACTGTTTTTT
TRBD1	TRBV27	NA	TRBJ1-6	CASSSRQGAYNSPLHF	TGTGCCAGCAGTTCCCGACAGGGCGCCTATAATTCACCCCTCCACTTT
NA	TRBV7-9	NA	TRBJ2-3	CASSLNFKDTQYF	TGTGCCAGCAGCTTAAACTTCAAGGATACGCAGTATTTT
NA	TRBV6-1	few	TRBJ1-5	CASTDTGLGQPQHF	TGTGCCAGCACCGACACAGGGTTAGGACAGCCCCAGCATTTT
TRBD2	TRBV5-4	NA	TRBJ2-7	CASSLSTGGPYEQYF	TGTGCCAGCAGCTTGTCAACGGGAGGGCCGTACGAGCAGTACTTC
NA	TRBV23-1	NA	TRBJ1-4	CASSQSEHINEKLFF	TGCGCCAGCAGTCAATCGGAGCACATTAATGAAAAACTGTTTTTT
TRBD1	TRBV5-4	NA	TRBJ2-7	CASSLGQGTVYEQYF	TGTGCCAGCAGCTTAGGACAGGGGACGGTCTACGAGCAGTACTTC
NA	TRBV6-5	few	TRBJ2-7	CASKTLGGVSYEQYF	TGTGCCAGCAAAACCCTCGGGGGAGTCTCCTACGAGCAGTACTTC
NA	TRBV19	few	TRBJ1-1	CASQTGPGGTEAFF	TGTGCCAGCCAAACAGGCCCCGGGGGCACTGAAGCTTTCTTT
NA	TRBV5-1	NA	TRBJ1-1	CASSLVPGNTEAFF	TGCGCCAGCAGCTTGGTTCCGGGGAACACTGAAGCTTTCTTT
TRBD2	TRBV28	NA	TRBJ2-3	CASNLAGVGTQYF	TGTGCCAGCAACTTAGCGGGAGTGGGTACGCAGTATTTT
NA	TRBV28	NA	TRBJ1-2	CASSYSFYGYTF	TGTGCCAGCAGTTACTCTTTCTATGGCTACACCTTC
NA	TRBV5-1	NA	TRBJ1-1	CASSFYEEMNTEAFF	TGCGCCAGCAGCTTTTATGAGGAGATGAACACTGAAGCTTTCTTT
NA	TRBV6-5	NA	TRBJ1-4	CASSYSRSASAVKLFF	TGTGCCAGCAGTTACTCGAGGTCGGCATCGGCCGTGAAACTGTTTTTT
NA	TRBV28	NA	TRBJ1-5	CASRIQGINQPQHF	TGTGCCAGCAGGATACAGGGAATCAATCAGCCCCAGCATTTT
TRBD2	TRBV29-1	once	TRBJ2-3	CSVEALAGATDTQYF	TGCAGCGTGGAAGCGCTAGCGGGAGCGACAGATACGCAGTATTTT